This T cell receptor beta chain was sequenced in a study of blood T cells in healthy people across ages. Using a J-beta primer mix together with a sample-barcoded 5' primer, a second PCR was run for about 6 to 12 cycles. Each CDR3 protein is one row after TCRdb ran MiXCR on the 5' RACE reads. The sample lists approximately 780,000 distinct CDR3 sequences, roughly 25% occurring once. Germline assignment: CDR1 LNHDA and CDR2 SQIVND (reference sequence). V was clipped by 9 bases and J by 3 bases, with 11 bases between them. This CDR3 contains 12 residues. This same sample was also part of a study on T cells of mothers and their children. That work states: It was through the M1S primer of the second PCR that sample barcodes and 2-4 random nucleotides were added.

This chain uses TRBV19 with TRBJ1-2, with no clear D. This clonotype originated in a boy aged 5 to 17 in good health. The source material was blood. The CDR3 sequence: CASRIGDYGYTF. In nucleotides, the CDR3 is TGTGCCAGCCGTATCGGGGACTATGGCTACACCTTC. The complete variable domain, with remaining parts taken from reference TRBV19 and TRBJ1-2, reads DGGITQSPKYLFRKEGQNVTLSCEQNLNHDAMYWYRQDPGQGLRLIYYSQIVNDFQKGDIAEGYSVSREKKESFPLTVTSAQKNPTAFYLCASRIGDYGYTFGSGTRLTVV.